One sample yielded the 9 T cell receptor beta chains listed below, sequenced in a study of blood T cells in healthy people across ages. It was with a sample-barcoded 5' primer and a J-beta primer mix that a second PCR of about 6 to 11 cycles was run. TCRdb re-analysed the 5' RACE reads in MiXCR, keeping a single row per CDR3 protein. Of 1.5 million to 2 million distinct CDR3 sequences in the sample, roughly 50% are singletons; the top ten hold less than 2.5%. Sequencing was performed on blood. The receptors shown here come from a middle-aged woman in good health.

The chain employs TRBV29-1 and TRBJ2-3; D remains unclear. Trimming left V 7 bases short and J 2 bases short, with 13 bases between. This CDR3 is built from 13 residues. Germline loops: CDR1 SQVTM, CDR2 ANQGSEA. This chain's CDR3 is CSAAEGNTDTQYF. The CDR3 DNA reads as TGCAGCGCCGCGGAAGGGAACACAGATACGCAGTATTTT.

The sample holds a few counts of this clonotype. The rearrangement joins TRBV6-2 or TRBV6-3 to TRBJ2-7; 7 bases fit TRBD1. With 7 bases clipped from V and 3 bases from J, the junction kept 9 bases outside the gene matches. Germline assignment: CDR1 MNHEY and CDR2 SVGEGT. The CDR3 runs 14 residues. DNA of the CDR3: TGTGCCAGCATGAGGACAGGCGTGAACTACGAGCAGTACTTC. It is translated as CASMRTGVNYEQYF.

The table lists this clonotype with a few counts. The chain combines TRBV20-1 with TRBJ2-7; D is perhaps TRBD2 (6 bases). The CDR3 is made up of 14 amino acids. Germline V gives CDR1 DFQATT, CDR2 SNEGSKA (reference sequence). Trimming removed 3 bases at V and 0 bases at J, with 12 bases between. CDR3 bases: TGCAGTGCTAGGGAAGCGGGTTTCTCCTACGAGCAGTACTTC. It translates to CSAREAGFSYEQYF.

The CDR3 DNA reads TGTGCCAGCTCAACGGGTACAGGGACCACCTACAATGAGCAGTACTTC. It codes for CASSTGTGTTYNEQYF. The chain carries TRBV18 and TRBJ2-1; D may be TRBD1 (6 bases). Matching the DNA end better, TRBJ2-7 makes the J call doubtful. Germline CDR1 reads KGHSH; CDR2 reads LQKENI. This CDR3 has 16 residues.

This chain joins TRBV5-1 and TRBJ2-7; 9 bases are a match to TRBD1. The end of the DNA fits TRBJ2-5 better, so the J call may be wrong. This CDR3 comprises 14 residues. The V gene's germline CDR1 is SGHRS and CDR2 YFSETQ. Here the CDR3 DNA reads TGCGCCAGCAGCGGGGGACAGGGAGCAGAGACCCAGTACTTC. Protein sequence: CASSGGQGAETQYF.

The chain joins TRBV9 to TRBJ2-3, with TRBD2 matching 8 bases. Germline V gives CDR1 SGDLS, CDR2 YYNGEE. The CDR3 spans 15 residues. V shed 4 bases, J shed 1 base, and the junction held 5 bases outside the gene matches. CDR3 nucleotides: TGTGCCAGCAGCCGGGGGGGGGCGGGCACAGATACGCAGTATTTT. Protein: CASSRGGAGTDTQYF.

This clonotype was seen only a few times. The chain combines TRBV13 with TRBJ1-2; no reliable D call. Per germline, CDR1 PRHDT and CDR2 FYEKMQ (reference sequence). The V and J ends lost 2 bases and 6 bases respectively, with 16 bases between them. There are 15 residues in the CDR3. This CDR3 reads CASSLRNMGLHGYTF. The CDR3 DNA reads TGTGCCAGCAGCTTACGAAATATGGGCCTACATGGCTACACCTTC.

A few counts support this clonotype. The chain is built from TRBV28 and TRBJ1-1; no clear D. Germline CDR1 and CDR2: MDHEN and SYDVKM. The CDR3 contains 12 residues. Trimming cost V 5 bases and J 6 bases, with 10 bases left between them. The CDR3 is CASSPLTSEAFF. DNA of the CDR3: TGTGCCAGCAGTCCACTAACTTCTGAAGCTTTCTTT.

With regard to this clonotype: A much larger clone differs from this one at a single base, so this may be a read error. The gene calls are TRBV29-1 and TRBJ2-6, with D tentatively TRBD1 or TRBD2 (6 bases each). The CDR3 runs to 15 residues. CDR1 and CDR2 (germline): SQVTM, ANQGSEA. Trimming took 4 bases from V and 0 from J, leaving 10 bases between them. Here the CDR3 reads CSVAGASSGANVLTF. CDR3 nucleotides: TGCAGCGTTGCGGGGGCAAGCTCTGGGGCCAACGTCCTGACTTTC.